A single sample gave rise to the 27 T cell receptor beta chains below, sequenced in a study of beta chain features in type 1 diabetes. As every portion of the isolated RNA was reverse transcribed, the sequencing read expressed TCRB transcripts. Using immunoSEQ multiplex PCR, the repertoire was profiled, and TCRdb retains in-frame clones only, with some absent. The sample includes 300,000 to 400,000 clones, 10% to 15% of them seen just once. Sequenced sample: naive CD4+ T cells from blood. The receptors come from a young man in good health.

In its sample, this clone was seen a few times. This chain joins TRBV7-9 and TRBJ2-7, with D possibly matching TRBD2 (6 bases). The V gene lost 1 base and the J gene lost 0 bases, with 19 bases spanning the gap. The length of the CDR3 is 18 residues. From germline, CDR1 is SEHNR and CDR2 FQNEAQ (reference sequence). CDR3 bases: TGTGCCAGCAGCTTAGGACTTTCCCCGGGGGACCTCTCCTACGAGCAGTACTTC. The encoded protein is CASSLGLSPGDLSYEQYF.

The chain recombines TRBV9 with TRBJ2-7, with a possible D match to TRBD2 (6 bases). The length of the CDR3 is 15 residues. Per germline, CDR1 SGDLS and CDR2 YYNGEE. The V end was cut by 4 bases, the J end by 2 bases, with 16 bases between. The CDR3 region has the DNA TGTGCCAGCAGCACCTTGTCCGGGACTCCCTACGAGCAGTACTTC. Its protein is CASSTLSGTPYEQYF.

V and J are TRBV7-2 and TRBJ2-3; TRBD2 is a possible D gene (6 bases). This CDR3 spans 16 amino acids. Germline-derived CDR1 and CDR2 are SGHTA and FQGNSA. V was shortened by 1 base and J by 0 bases, with 11 bases between the two germline ends. In DNA, the CDR3 is TGTGCCAGCAGCTTAGTGGCGGGGTTTAGCACAGATACGCAGTATTTT. Residues: CASSLVAGFSTDTQYF. The full variable domain, with the rest looked up from reference TRBV7-2 and TRBJ2-3, is GAGVSQSPSNKVTEKGKDVELRCDPISGHTALYWYRQSLGQGLEFLIYFQGNSAPDKSGLPSDRFSAERTGGSVSTLTIQRTQQEDSAVYLCASSLVAGFSTDTQYFGPGTRLTVL.

This chain links TRBV6-5 with TRBJ1-2, with 7 bases that match TRBD1. Per the germline V gene, CDR1 is MNHEY and CDR2 is SVGAGI. The CDR3 length is 14 residues. The J segment lost 4 bases and the V segment lost 7 bases, leaving 9 bases of the junction unmatched. In DNA, the CDR3 is TGTGCCAGCAAATGGGACAGCTTTGGCTATGGCTACACCTTC. Its protein product is CASKWDSFGYGYTF.

This clone turned up a few times. The genes are TRBV28 and TRBJ2-3; D ambiguous. The germline gives CDR1 MDHEN, CDR2 SYDVKM. The CDR3 contains 15 residues. V was trimmed by 6 bases and J by 3 bases, leaving 16 bases between them. The CDR3 sequence is CASRGSLVRTDTQYF. The DNA for the CDR3 is TGTGCCAGCAGGGGTTCCCTAGTTAGAACAGATACGCAGTATTTT. Looking up the rest from reference TRBV28 and TRBJ2-3 gives the full variable domain: DVKVTQSSRYLVKRTGEKVFLECVQDMDHENMFWYRQDPGLGLRLIYFSYDVKMKEKGDIPEGYSVSREKKERFSLILESASTNQTSMYLCASRGSLVRTDTQYFGPGTRLTVL.

The rearrangement uses TRBV19 and TRBJ2-1; 7 nucleotides agree with TRBD2. The CDR3 covers 16 residues. In germline, CDR1 is LNHDA, CDR2 SQIVND (reference sequence). Germline trimming cut 3 bases from V and 0 bases from J; bases unmatched to any gene: 5. The CDR3 DNA reads TGTGCCAGTAGTATGCTAGGACTAGGCTCCTACAATGAGCAGTTCTTC. As protein: CASSMLGLGSYNEQFF.

This clone was observed a handful of times. This chain joins TRBV5-1 and TRBJ1-1; D not certain. The CDR3 length is 12 residues. The germline V and J ends were trimmed by 4 bases and 4 bases, with 8 bases remaining between them. Germline V gene lookup returns CDR1 SGHRS and CDR2 YFSETQ. CDR3 in DNA: TGCGCCAGCAGCGAGGGATTCACTGAAGCTTTCTTT. Protein sequence: CASSEGFTEAFF.

The genes are TRBV18 and TRBJ2-1, with D unclear. Looked up from germline, CDR1 is KGHSH and CDR2 is LQKENI. This CDR3 has 13 amino acids. V lost 2 bases and J 6 bases, leaving 8 bases between the germline ends. The DNA for the CDR3 is TGTGCCAGCTCACCAAGCCCCATCAATGAGCAGTTCTTC. Translation gives CASSPSPINEQFF.

The genes are TRBV30 and TRBJ1-3; D gene uncertain. The CDR3 totals 12 residues. CDR1 GTSNPN and CDR2 SVGIG come from the germline V gene (reference sequence). CDR3 DNA sequence: TGTGGCCTAATCCACTCTGGAAACACCATATATTTT. Its protein product is CGLIHSGNTIYF.

CDR3 loop: CATRPDSSGNTIYF. The DNA for the CDR3 is TGTGCCACCAGACCGGACAGTTCTGGAAACACCATATATTTT. The gene calls are TRBV10-3 and TRBJ1-3, with D possibly being TRBD1 (6 bases). Germline V lookup: CDR1 ENHRY, CDR2 SYGVKD. Trimming stripped 10 bases from V and 1 base from J, with 14 bases between. The CDR3 runs 14 residues.

The V and J genes are TRBV30 and TRBJ2-7, with D perhaps matching TRBD2 (5 bases). The CDR3 length is 20 residues. V was trimmed by 0 bases and J by 4 bases, leaving 31 bases between them. CDR1 is GTSNPN and CDR2 is SVGIG in the germline V gene (reference sequence). The CDR3 here is CAWSVYVGVLRELPGYEQYF. The CDR3 nucleotides are TGTGCCTGGAGTGTATACGTTGGGGTCCTGAGGGAGTTACCCGGGTACGAGCAGTACTTC.

A few counts support this clone. V and J are TRBV18 and TRBJ2-7; tentative D call: TRBD1 (5 bases). V was cut by 2 bases and J by 2 bases, with 7 bases left in between. This CDR3 has 13 amino acids. The germline V gene has CDR1 KGHSH and CDR2 LQKENI. CDR3 nucleotide sequence: TGTGCCAGCTCACCAGGCAGGGCCTACGAGCAGTACTTC. Translated: CASSPGRAYEQYF.

The chain joins TRBV27 to TRBJ2-7, with 9 bases fitting TRBD1. The CDR3 is 14 amino acids. Germline loops: CDR1 MNHEY, CDR2 SMNVEV (reference sequence). The ends lost 6 bases at V and 0 bases at J; junction bases unmatched: 3. CDR3 in DNA: TGTGCCAGCAGCCGGACAGGGGCCTCCTACGAGCAGTACTTC. Translation gives CASSRTGASYEQYF.

This clone was seen a handful of times. The CDR3 protein is CASSGVAGLTDTQYF. The CDR3 DNA follows: TGTGCCAGCAGCGGAGTAGCGGGGCTAACAGATACGCAGTATTTT. V usage is TRBV9 and J usage is TRBJ2-3; 8 nucleotides align to TRBD2. Per the germline V gene, CDR1 is SGDLS and CDR2 is YYNGEE. The length of the CDR3 is 15 residues. J was trimmed by 3 bases and V by 3 bases; bases with no gene match: 6.

This clone showed up just a few times. The chain has TRBV18 and TRBJ1-1, with no clear D. V was shortened by 0 bases and J by 0 bases, with 8 bases between the two germline ends. The CDR3 spans 15 residues. The germline gives CDR1 KGHSH, CDR2 LQKENI. The CDR3: CASSPPGSMNTEAFF. CDR3 in DNA: TGTGCCAGCTCACCACCGGGGAGTATGAACACTGAAGCTTTCTTT. Drawing the rest from reference TRBV18 and TRBJ1-1, the complete variable domain is NAGVMQNPRHLVRRRGQEARLRCSPMKGHSHVYWYRQLPEEGLKFMVYLQKENIIDESGMPKERFSAEFPKEGPSILRIQQVVRGDSAAYFCASSPPGSMNTEAFFGQGTRLTVV.

This clone was recorded a few times. This chain uses TRBV4-2 with TRBJ1-1, with 7 bases that match TRBD1. Per germline, CDR1 LGHNA and CDR2 YNFKEQ. Germline trimming cut 0 bases from V and 10 bases from J; bases unmatched to any gene: 5. CDR3 length equals 13 residues. The CDR3 region is CASSQELRGRAFF. The CDR3 DNA sequence: TGTGCCAGCAGCCAAGAGTTAAGGGGGCGAGCTTTCTTT.

The CDR3 DNA sequence: TGTGCCACCAGCAGATACCGGACAGGGGGCTTGTCTGGGGCCAACGTCCTGACTTTC. Its translation: CATSRYRTGGLSGANVLTF. The chain employs TRBV15 and TRBJ2-6, with TRBD1 matching over 11 bases. The CDR3 spans 19 residues. Germline assignment: CDR1 LNHNV and CDR2 YYDKDF (reference sequence). V dropped 2 bases and J dropped 1; count of bases not matched to a gene: 7.

The chain has TRBV19 and TRBJ2-2, with D unclear. CDR3 length equals 12 residues. Germline V gene sequence: CDR1 LNHDA, CDR2 SQIVND (reference sequence). The V and J ends lost 3 bases and 7 bases respectively, with 6 bases between them. CDR3 sequence reads: CASSIEFGELFF. CDR3 sequence (DNA): TGTGCCAGTAGTATTGAGTTCGGGGAGCTGTTTTTT.

This clone was seen a handful of times. The rearrangement links TRBV6-5 to TRBJ2-7; D perhaps matches TRBD1 (6 bases). The CDR3 contains 15 residues. Germline V gene sequence: CDR1 MNHEY, CDR2 SVGAGI. Between the trimmed V and J ends, which lost 6 bases and 2 bases, there was a span of 17 bases. CDR3: CASSPQAGDAYEQYF. The CDR3 coding sequence is TGTGCCAGCAGCCCACAGGCAGGGGATGCCTACGAGCAGTACTTC.

The rearrangement links TRBV7-9 to TRBJ2-7, with D perhaps matching TRBD1 (6 bases). Trimming took 2 bases from V and 3 from J, leaving 11 bases between them. The CDR3 sequence is 14 residues long. Germline V gene data show CDR1 as SEHNR and CDR2 as FQNEAQ (reference sequence). CDR3 bases: TGTGCCAGCAGCTTAATAAGCAGGGGCTACGAGCAGTACTTC. Translation gives CASSLISRGYEQYF.

With respect to this clone: Germline is not matched at one junction end, which may reflect a read error. The chain is built from TRBV10-3 and TRBJ2-7, with D possibly being TRBD2 (6 bases). The CDR3 is made up of 15 amino acids. The V gene's germline CDR1 is ENHRY and CDR2 SYGVKD. The CDR3 loop is CASSYRRGGDYEQYF. In DNA, the CDR3 is TGTGCCAGCAGTTACCGGCGGGGTGGGGACTACGAGCAGTACTTC.

This chain uses TRBV28 with TRBJ1-2; weak D call: TRBD1 (6 bases). The CDR3 runs 14 residues. The germline gives CDR1 MDHEN, CDR2 SYDVKM. The V gene lost 4 bases and the J gene lost 4 bases, with 13 bases spanning the gap. The CDR3 sequence: CASSSGGWGYGYTF. CDR3 coding DNA: TGTGCCAGCAGTTCGGGGGGCTGGGGCTATGGCTACACCTTC.

The chain uses TRBV5-1 and TRBJ2-1; 11 bases match TRBD1. Trimming took 4 bases from V and 7 from J; bases not matched to a gene: 7. This CDR3 has 15 residues. CDR1 and CDR2 from the germline V gene are SGHRS and YFSETQ. CDR3 region: CASSVRGTGGNEQFF. The CDR3, as DNA: TGCGCCAGCAGCGTCCGGGGGACAGGGGGGAATGAGCAGTTCTTC. The full variable domain, rest sourced from reference TRBV5-1 and TRBJ2-1, is KAGVTQTPRYLIKTRGQQVTLSCSPISGHRSVSWYQQTPGQGLQFLFEYFSETQRNKGNFPGRFSGRQFSNSRSEMNVSTLELGDSALYLCASSVRGTGGNEQFFGPGTRLTVL.

This clone was counted a few times. The genes are TRBV5-1 and TRBJ1-5; D ambiguous. This CDR3 is 15 amino acids long. V was shortened by 4 bases and J by 7 bases, with 18 bases between the two germline ends. The germline V gene encodes CDR1 SGHRS and CDR2 YFSETQ. The CDR3 sequence is CASSIGDRDQQPQHF. In DNA form, the CDR3 reads TGCGCCAGCAGCATTGGAGATCGGGATCAACAGCCCCAGCATTTT.

Ten or more counts support this clone. V is TRBV29-1 and J is TRBJ2-1, with 9 positions matching TRBD1. Germline V lookup: CDR1 SQVTM, CDR2 ANQGSEA. The CDR3 length is 13 residues. The V and J ends lost 3 bases and 7 bases, in that order; junction bases with no gene match: 4. CDR3 coding DNA: TGCAGCGTTGAGGAGGACAGGGGAAATGAGCAGTTCTTC. Translated, it gives CSVEEDRGNEQFF.

This chain joins TRBV4-3 and TRBJ2-5; the D gene is possibly TRBD2 (5 bases). The germline V gene has CDR1 LGHNA and CDR2 YSLEER. The CDR3 covers 15 residues. V was trimmed by 1 base and J by 1 base, leaving 10 bases between them. CDR3 amino acids: CASSQGAVLQETQYF. The DNA of the CDR3 is TGCGCCAGCAGCCAAGGAGCGGTCCTCCAAGAGACCCAGTACTTC.

This clone has a handful of counts. The chain has TRBV4-1 and TRBJ2-7; D is ambiguous. Germline V gene sequence: CDR1 MGHRA, CDR2 YSYEKL. The CDR3 is 15 residues long. V was trimmed by 0 bases and J by 2 bases, leaving 11 bases between them. The CDR3 sequence is CASSQDHTLTYEQYF. CDR3 nucleotide sequence: TGCGCCAGCAGCCAAGATCACACACTAACCTACGAGCAGTACTTC.